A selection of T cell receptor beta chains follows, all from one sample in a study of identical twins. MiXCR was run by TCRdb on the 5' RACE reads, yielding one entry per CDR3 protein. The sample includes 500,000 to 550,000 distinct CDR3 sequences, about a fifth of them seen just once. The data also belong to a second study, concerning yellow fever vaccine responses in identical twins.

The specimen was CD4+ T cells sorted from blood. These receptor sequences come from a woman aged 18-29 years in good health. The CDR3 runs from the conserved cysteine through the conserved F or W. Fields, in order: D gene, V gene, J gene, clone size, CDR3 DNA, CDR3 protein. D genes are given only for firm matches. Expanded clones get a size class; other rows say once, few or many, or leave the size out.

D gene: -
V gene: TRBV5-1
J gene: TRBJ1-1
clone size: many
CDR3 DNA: TGCGCCAGCAGCTTGGCCGGGGGGACCACTGAAGCTTTCTTT
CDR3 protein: CASSLAGGTTEAFF

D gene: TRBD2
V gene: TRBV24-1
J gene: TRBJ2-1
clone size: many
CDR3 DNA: TGTGCCACCCAGGCTAGCGGGAAAGCTGAGCAGTTCTTC
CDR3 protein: CATQASGKAEQFF

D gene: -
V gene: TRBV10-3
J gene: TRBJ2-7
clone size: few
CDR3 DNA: TGTGCCAGCGCCGGGACGAGAGGCTCCTACGAGCAGTACTTC
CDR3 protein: CASAGTRGSYEQYF

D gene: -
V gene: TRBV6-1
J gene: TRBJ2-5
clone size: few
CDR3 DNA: TGTGCCAGCAGACCACAGGGTGCGCGTGAGACCCAGTACTTC
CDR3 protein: CASRPQGARETQYF

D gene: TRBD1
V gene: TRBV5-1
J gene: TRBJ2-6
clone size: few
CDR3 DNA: TGCGCCAGCAGCTTGACCGGGACAGGGGGTCGAGGGGCCAACGTCCTGACTTTC
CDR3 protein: CASSLTGTGGRGANVLTF

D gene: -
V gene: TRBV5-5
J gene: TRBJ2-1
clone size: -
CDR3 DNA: TGTGCCAGCAGCTTCAGGACTACTTATAATGAGCAGTTCTTC
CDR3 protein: CASSFRTTYNEQFF

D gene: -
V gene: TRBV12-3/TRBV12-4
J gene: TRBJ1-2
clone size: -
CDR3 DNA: TGTGCCAGCAGTTTAAGCGGACTTGGTTATGGCTACACCTTC
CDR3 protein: CASSLSGLGYGYTF

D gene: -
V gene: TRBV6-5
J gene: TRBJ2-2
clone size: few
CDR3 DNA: TGTGCCAGCAGTTACTCAAATACCCGACAGGGAGGAACCGGGGAGCTGTTTTTT
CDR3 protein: CASSYSNTRQGGTGELFF

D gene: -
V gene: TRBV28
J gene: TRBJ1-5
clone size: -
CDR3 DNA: TGTGCCAGCAGTTTCCCGGACAGTAGCAATCAGCCCCAGCATTTT
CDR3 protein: CASSFPDSSNQPQHF

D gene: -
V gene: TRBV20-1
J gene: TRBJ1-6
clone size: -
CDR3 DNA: TGCAGTGCTAGAGTACCCCCGGGAGATAATTCACCCCTCCACTTT
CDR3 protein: CSARVPPGDNSPLHF

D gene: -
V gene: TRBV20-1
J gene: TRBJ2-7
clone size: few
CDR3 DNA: TGCAGTGCTCAGGATGGGAGTGGCTCCTACGAGCAGTACTTC
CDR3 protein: CSAQDGSGSYEQYF

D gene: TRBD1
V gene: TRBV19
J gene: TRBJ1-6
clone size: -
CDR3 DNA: TGTGCCAGTAGTGCCCGACAGGGGGCTTATTCACCCCTCCACTTT
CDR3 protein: CASSARQGAYSPLHF

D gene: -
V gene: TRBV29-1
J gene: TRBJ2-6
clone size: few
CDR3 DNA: TGCAGCGTTTATACAGGGTCTGGGGCCAACGTCCTGACTTTC
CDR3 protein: CSVYTGSGANVLTF

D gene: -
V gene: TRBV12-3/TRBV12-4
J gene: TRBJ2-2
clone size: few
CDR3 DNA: TGTGCCAGCAACAGGGACGATACCGGGGAGCTGTTTTTT
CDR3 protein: CASNRDDTGELFF

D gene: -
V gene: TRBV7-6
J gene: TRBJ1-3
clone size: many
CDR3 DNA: TGTGCCAGCAGCTTTGGAGGAGACTCTGGAAACACCATATATTTT
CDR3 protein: CASSFGGDSGNTIYF

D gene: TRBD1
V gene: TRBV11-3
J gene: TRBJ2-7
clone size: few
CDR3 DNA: TGTGCCAGCAGCAGGGGACAGTCAAGGTTCTACGAGCAGTACTTC
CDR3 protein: CASSRGQSRFYEQYF

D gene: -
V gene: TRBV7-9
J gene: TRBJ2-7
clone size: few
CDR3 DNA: TGTGCCAGCAGCTCGAGGGGGGATTACGAGCAGTACTTC
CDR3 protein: CASSSRGDYEQYF

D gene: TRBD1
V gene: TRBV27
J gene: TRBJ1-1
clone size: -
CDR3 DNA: TGTGCCAGCACTTTCCAACAGGGGGCCACTGAAGCTTTCTTT
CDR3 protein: CASTFQQGATEAFF

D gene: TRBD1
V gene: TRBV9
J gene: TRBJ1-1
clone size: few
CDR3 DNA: TGTGCCAGCAGCGTAGTGCGACAGGGGGTGAACACTGAAGCTTTCTTT
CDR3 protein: CASSVVRQGVNTEAFF

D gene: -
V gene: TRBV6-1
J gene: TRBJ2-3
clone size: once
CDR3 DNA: TGTGCCAGCAGTGAATGGAGGGGAAGCACAGATACGCAGTATTTT
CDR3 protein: CASSEWRGSTDTQYF

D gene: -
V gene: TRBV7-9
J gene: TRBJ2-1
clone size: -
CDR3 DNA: TGTGCCAGCAGCTTAACTCAAGCGAGCTCCTACAATGAGCAGTTCTTC
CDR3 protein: CASSLTQASSYNEQFF

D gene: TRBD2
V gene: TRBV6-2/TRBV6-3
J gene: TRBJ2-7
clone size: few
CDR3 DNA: TGTGCCAGCAGTTACAGGGATCGCGGGAGTTCCGAGCAGTACTTC
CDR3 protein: CASSYRDRGSSEQYF

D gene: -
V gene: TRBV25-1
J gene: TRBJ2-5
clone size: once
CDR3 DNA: TGTGCCAGCAAACGGAGCCAAGAGACCCAGTACTTC
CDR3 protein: CASKRSQETQYF

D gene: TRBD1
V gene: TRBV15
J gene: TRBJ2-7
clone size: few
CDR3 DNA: TGTGCCACCAGGGACAGGGGCAACGAGCAGTACTTC
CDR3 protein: CATRDRGNEQYF